These 5 T cell receptor beta chains came from one sample sequenced in a study of quantifying T cell responses using KT2 cells. Study as a whole: cDNA was made from DNase-treated RNA using alpha and beta constant primers.

An oligo carrying a UMI was ligated to the cDNA 3' end. First-round PCR used roughly 4 cycles and beta primers RC1.1 and RC1.2 covering TRBC1 and TRBC2. TCRdb ran MiXCR on the UMI-ligation and nested PCR reads and lists one entry per CDR3 protein. The sample carries 25,000 to 35,000 distinct CDR3 sequences, 6% to 8% recorded once. The specimen was PBMCs spiked with cells of the T cell clone KT2. Receptors were obtained from a human donor.

This clonotype was seen only a few times. The chain employs TRBV5-1 and TRBJ2-7; either TRBD1 or TRBD2 may supply D (5 bases each). Germline lookup yields CDR1 SGHRS and CDR2 YFSETQ. CDR3 size: 18 residues. Deletions cut 1 base from V and 2 bases from J, with 22 bases between. The CDR3 loop reads CASSLKVARGIAPYEQYF. The CDR3 nucleotides read TGCGCCAGCAGCTTGAAAGTCGCGAGGGGCATCGCTCCCTACGAGCAGTACTTC.

This clonotype occurred many times. The chain joins TRBV10-3 to TRBJ2-7, with TRBD1 identical over 8 bases. The CDR3 length is 14 residues. The germline V gene has CDR1 ENHRY and CDR2 SYGVKD. V shed 5 bases and J 6 bases; nucleotides not matched to a gene: 9. Here the CDR3 reads CAISTTGGPGEQYF. The CDR3 DNA is TGTGCCATCAGTACCACAGGGGGGCCTGGCGAGCAGTACTTC.

Comment on this clonotype: The conserved closing phenylalanine or tryptophan is absent in this CDR3, likely reflecting a read error. The chain is built from TRBV10-3 and TRBJ1-3; D is uncertain. Per the germline V gene, CDR1 is ENHRY and CDR2 is SYGVKD. V was shortened by 4 bases and J by 0 bases, with 10 bases between the two germline ends. The CDR3 is 15 amino acids. In nucleotides, the CDR3 is TGTGCCATCAGTGGCGGCAGCTTCTCTGGAAACACCATATATTCT. The encoded protein is CAISGGSFSGNTIYS.

This clonotype appeared a single time. This clone may be a read error of a much larger clone one base away. The genes are TRBV6-5 and TRBJ1-2; 9 bases fit TRBD1. The CDR3 is 13 residues long. Germline CDR1 and CDR2: MNHEY and SVGAGI. The CDR3 loop is CASRRTGDRGYNF. In nucleotides, the CDR3 is TGTGCCAGCAGACGGACAGGGGATAGGGGCTACAACTTC.

In its sample, this clonotype was seen a few times. The CDR3 here is CAISAGTSGRTDTQYF. For the CDR3, the DNA is TGTGCCATCAGTGCGGGGACTAGCGGGAGGACAGATACGCAGTATTTT. V is TRBV10-3 and J is TRBJ2-3, with 15 bases matching TRBD2. J was trimmed by 3 bases and V by 4 bases; bases with no gene match: 2. The CDR3 is made up of 16 amino acids. Germline lookup yields CDR1 ENHRY and CDR2 SYGVKD.